One and the same sample provided the 2 T cell receptor beta chains below, sequenced in a study of vaccination and CD4 T cells after COVID-19. TCRdb reprocessed the PCR reads with MiXCR, giving one entry per CDR3 protein. This sample has 20,000 to 25,000 distinct CDR3 sequences, with about 58% found just once. The sequences come from CD4+ T cells from blood, collected before SARS-CoV-2 vaccination. All receptors come from a human donor who had recovered from COVID-19.

The V and J genes are TRBV7-9 and TRBJ2-5, with 10 bases fitting TRBD2. The germline V gene encodes CDR1 SEHNR and CDR2 FQNEAQ (reference sequence). The ends lost 0 bases at V and 0 bases at J; junction bases unmatched: 4. This CDR3 spans 17 amino acids. The CDR3 region is CASSLALAGENQETQYF. The CDR3 DNA follows: TGTGCCAGCAGCTTAGCCCTAGCGGGAGAGAACCAAGAGACCCAGTACTTC.

The chain has TRBV20-1 and TRBJ2-1; 7 bases are shared with TRBD1. CDR1 DFQATT and CDR2 SNEGSKA come from the germline V gene (reference sequence). The CDR3 totals 14 residues. V lost 2 bases to trimming and J lost 2 bases; unmatched junction nucleotides: 3. The CDR3 is CSARSQGPYNEQFF. The CDR3 DNA is TGCAGTGCTAGATCACAGGGGCCCTACAATGAGCAGTTCTTC.